These 14 T cell receptor beta chains share one sample of origin, sequenced in a study of cytomegalovirus exposure and HLA in healthy donors (TCRdb year 2017). Library method: the immunoSEQ multiplex PCR assay. For the multiplex PCR, a mixture combining 60 forward primers for TCR Vbeta segments and 13 reverse primers for TCR Jbeta segments was used. TCRdb re-hosts the immuneACCESS table, in-frame sequences only. Its copies lack some clones; in the studies checked, an unresolved V gene accounts for under half of them, and the cause for the rest is not known. This sample holds over 200,000 clones; 75% to 80% were observed only once. The ten most abundant clones make up 1.5% to 2% of the sample. The sample was PBMCs. These receptors were collected from a male donor in good health and CMV-seronegative.

This chain uses TRBV18 with TRBJ1-1; 8 bases are shared with TRBD1. Germline CDR1 KGHSH, CDR2 LQKENI. V shed 3 bases, J shed 6 bases, and the junction held 9 bases outside the gene matches. The CDR3 totals 15 residues. Here the CDR3 DNA reads TGTGCCAGCTCACCCTCGGACAGGGTTCGATCTGAAGCTTTCTTT. Protein: CASSPSDRVRSEAFF.

The chain joins TRBV5-1 to TRBJ2-1, with D perhaps TRBD2 (7 bases). Germline CDR1 is SGHRS and CDR2 is YFSETQ. This CDR3 is built from 16 residues. Trimming cost V 1 base and J 7 bases, with 18 bases left between them. The CDR3, as DNA: TGCGCCAGCAGCTTGATAGCGGAGGGGGGGTGGAATGAGCAGTTCTTC. Translation gives CASSLIAEGGWNEQFF.

This rearrangement joins TRBV5-1 to TRBJ2-5; D is undetermined. V lost 1 base and J lost 2, with 9 bases in between. The CDR3 runs to 14 residues. Germline CDR1 is SGHRS and CDR2 is YFSETQ. CDR3 residues: CASSLMNIQETQYF. CDR3 in DNA: TGCGCCAGCAGCTTGATGAACATTCAAGAGACCCAGTACTTC.

The V call is TRBV6-1, the J call TRBJ2-1, with TRBD1 matching over 7 bases. Germline V gene lookup returns CDR1 MNHNS and CDR2 SASEGT. This CDR3 spans 14 amino acids. Trimming cost V 3 bases and J 5 bases; bases outside gene matches: 4. The CDR3 reads CASSDPGQNNEQFF. The CDR3, as DNA: TGTGCCAGCAGTGATCCGGGACAGAACAATGAGCAGTTCTTC.

As to this clone: This may stem from a read error, because a much larger clone lies one nucleotide away. The genes are TRBV6-1 and TRBJ2-3; 10 nucleotides align to TRBD2. Germline trimming cut 4 bases from V and 0 bases from J; bases unmatched to any gene: 1. Germline CDR1 reads MNHNS; CDR2 reads SASEGT. The CDR3 has 15 amino acids. CDR3 amino acids: CASSVTSGSTDTQYF. CDR3 DNA: TGTGCCAGCAGTGTGACTAGCGGGAGCACAGATACGCAGTATTTT.

This clone was detected once. The chain uses TRBV29-1 and TRBJ1-4; the D gene is possibly TRBD1 (5 bases). Germline V gene lookup returns CDR1 SQVTM and CDR2 ANQGSEA. Deletions cut 4 bases from V and 4 bases from J, with 7 bases between. The CDR3 is made up of 12 amino acids. In nucleotides, the CDR3 is TGCAGCGTTGCGGGGGGTAATGAAAAACTGTTTTTT. It codes for CSVAGGNEKLFF. Using reference TRBV29-1 and TRBJ1-4 for the parts outside the CDR3, the full variable domain is SAVISQKPSRDICQRGTSLTIQCQVDSQVTMMFWYRQQPGQSLTLIATANQGSEATYESGFVIDKFPISRPNLTFSTLTVSNMSPEDSSIYLCSVAGGNEKLFFGSGTQLSVL.

The chain carries TRBV6-5 and TRBJ2-1, with D unresolved. The CDR3 is 12 residues long. Trimming cost V 6 bases and J 6 bases, with 9 bases left between them. The V gene's germline CDR1 is MNHEY and CDR2 SVGAGI. The chain's CDR3 is CASSPGANEQFF. The CDR3 DNA reads as TGTGCCAGCAGCCCCGGTGCCAATGAGCAGTTCTTC.

The V and J genes are TRBV7-9 and TRBJ2-7; 9 bases match TRBD1. Trimming at V came to 3 bases and at J to 3 bases, leaving 9 bases not matched to a gene. This CDR3 is 16 amino acids long. CDR1 and CDR2 (germline): SEHNR, FQNEAQ (reference sequence). DNA of the CDR3: TGTGCCAGCAGCTTGAAAGAGACAGGGGGTAGCTACGAGCAGTACTTC. This sequence encodes CASSLKETGGSYEQYF.

This chain connects TRBV5-4 to TRBJ1-6; 9 bases are shared with TRBD1. The CDR3 covers 14 residues. The V gene end was trimmed by 5 bases and the J gene end by 9 bases; junction bases not matched to a gene: 6. CDR1 is SGHNT, CDR2 YYREEE, per germline (reference sequence). The CDR3 here is CASSFGTGSSPLHF. The CDR3 nucleotides read TGTGCCAGCAGTTTTGGGACAGGGAGTTCACCCCTCCACTTT.

The gene calls are TRBV11-3 and TRBJ1-2; D is undetermined. The ends were cut back, 4 bases at V and 2 bases at J, with 11 bases in the middle. The CDR3 extends over 14 amino acids. The germline V gene has CDR1 SGHNT and CDR2 YENEEA. CDR3 loop: CASSSSLGNYGYTF. In DNA form, the CDR3 reads TGTGCCAGCAGCTCCTCTCTCGGGAACTATGGCTACACCTTC.

This clone was observed a handful of times. CDR3 nucleotides: TGTGCCAGCAGTTCGGGCACCGGGACTACTAATTCACCCCTCCACTTT. This gives the protein CASSSGTGTTNSPLHF. The chain links TRBV27 to TRBJ1-6, with D maybe TRBD1 (5 bases). V was cut by 4 bases and J by 6 bases, with 16 bases left in between. The CDR3 runs 16 residues. The V gene's germline CDR1 is MNHEY and CDR2 SMNVEV (reference sequence).

The chain links TRBV4-1 to TRBJ1-2; 8 nucleotides match TRBD1. The CDR3 consists of 15 residues. The junction had 2 bases not matched to a gene; V was cut back by 0 bases and J by 2 bases. Germline V gives CDR1 MGHRA, CDR2 YSYEKL. CDR3 amino acids: CASSQDQGANYGYTF. The CDR3 nucleotides are TGCGCCAGCAGCCAAGACCAGGGGGCCAACTATGGCTACACCTTC.

V usage is TRBV5-6 and J usage is TRBJ2-5; 8 bases are shared with TRBD1. Trimming took 0 bases from V and 11 from J; bases not matched to a gene: 12. CDR3 length: 15 amino acids. Per germline, CDR1 SGHDT and CDR2 YYEEEE. CDR3 amino acids: CASSLEQGALWEQYF. For the CDR3, the DNA is TGTGCCAGCAGCTTGGAGCAGGGGGCGTTGTGGGAGCAGTACTTC.

V is TRBV7-2 and J is TRBJ2-3, with 11 bases that match TRBD2. CDR1 and CDR2 (germline): SGHTA, FQGNSA. This CDR3 contains 15 residues. Trimming removed 4 bases from V and 3 bases from J; junction bases left unmatched: 3. The CDR3 DNA sequence: TGTGCCAGCAGCTCAAGGACTAGCGGGACAGATACGCAGTATTTT. This codes for CASSSRTSGTDTQYF.